A single sample gave rise to the 4 T cell receptor beta chains below, sequenced in a study of CD8 T cells in ankylosing spondylitis (dated by TCRdb to 2016 to 2017). To prepare the library, 5' RACE was applied. Sequencer: Illumina HiSeq 2500. TCRdb trimmed public reads at Q25 via fastp, called clones via MiXCR and kept in-frame beta chains. For every CDR3 protein sequence, its rows merge into one entry that carries the most common genes and DNA. The sample table lists about 270,000 distinct CDR3 sequences, approximately 30% of them with a count of one. Together, the top ten hold roughly 4.2% of the sample. Sequenced material: blood, either unsorted or a sorted T cell fraction (not recorded which). The source is a male donor with ankylosing spondylitis or in good health (not recorded which).

J is TRBJ1-1 and V is TRBV20-1; 9 nucleotides match TRBD1. Germline V gene lookup returns CDR1 DFQATT and CDR2 SNEGSKA (reference sequence). The CDR3 sequence is 13 residues long. Germline trimming cut 6 bases from V and 1 base from J; bases unmatched to any gene: 3. The CDR3 DNA reads as TGCAGTGCGCCGACAGGGGGGAACACTGAAGCTTTCTTT. Amino acid sequence: CSAPTGGNTEAFF.

The genes are TRBV6-4 and TRBJ2-7; D is unclear. The length of the CDR3 is 11 residues. The germline gives CDR1 MRHNA, CDR2 SNTAGT. V lost 10 bases to trimming and J lost 2 bases, with 9 bases between them. The CDR3 is CANRPTYEQYF. Here the CDR3 DNA reads TGTGCCAACCGACCGACCTACGAGCAGTACTTC.

The chain couples TRBV9 to TRBJ2-1; a weak D match, TRBD2 (6 bases). Germline CDR1 is SGDLS and CDR2 is YYNGEE. The length of the CDR3 is 15 residues. The V and J ends lost 0 bases and 12 bases respectively, with 19 bases between them. CDR3 in amino acids: CASSVGGGAPYGQFF. As DNA, the CDR3 is TGTGCCAGCAGCGTAGGTGGCGGGGCCCCATATGGGCAGTTCTTC. The full variable domain, with the rest looked up from reference TRBV9 and TRBJ2-1, is DSGVTQTPKHLITATGQRVTLRCSPRSGDLSVYWYQQSLDQGLQFLIQYYNGEERAKGNILERFSAQQFPDLHSELNLSSLELGDSALYFCASSVGGGAPYGQFFGPGTRLTVL.

The CDR3 DNA follows: TGTGCCAGCAGTTTCGGGGGGAGGTACGAGCAGTACTTC. This sequence encodes CASSFGGRYEQYF. The gene calls are TRBV12-3 or TRBV12-4 and TRBJ2-7, with 7 bases lining up with TRBD2. With 3 bases clipped from V and 4 bases from J, the junction kept 3 bases outside the gene matches. CDR3 length equals 13 residues.